Listed below are T cell receptor beta chains from one sample, sequenced in a study of cytomegalovirus exposure and HLA in healthy donors. Data came from immunoSEQ multiplex PCR; TCRdb stores just in-frame clones and leaves some out. This listing includes 150,000 to 200,000 clones. Sequencing used PBMCs. These TCRs come from a man aged 30-40 years in good health and CMV-seronegative. CDR3s include the opening cysteine and the closing phenylalanine or tryptophan. A D gene is named only where the DNA matches it firmly.

DNA	CDR3	D	V	J
TGTGCCAGTAGTATAGCCAGCGGGGATTACAATGAGCAGTTCTTC	CASSIASGDYNEQFF	TRBD2	TRBV19	TRBJ2-1
TGCAGCGTTGTTGTGGGCGGGAGGGCCCGCAATGAGCAGTTCTTC	CSVVVGGRARNEQFF	TRBD2	TRBV29-1	TRBJ2-1
TGTGCCAGCAGACAGATCGTTAACTATGGCTACACCTTC	CASRQIVNYGYTF	NA	TRBV28	TRBJ1-2
TGTGCCAGTAGTATGGAAAGACAGGGGAAACCTACCTACGAGCAGTACTTC	CASSMERQGKPTYEQYF	TRBD1	TRBV19	TRBJ2-7
TGTGCCAGCAGCTTAGCGGGAGGGCTGAACACCGGGGAGCTGTTTTTT	CASSLAGGLNTGELFF	TRBD2	TRBV7-6	TRBJ2-2
TGTGCCAGCTCACCCGGGGGGGCGCGAGAGACTGAAGCTTTCTTT	CASSPGGARETEAFF	NA	TRBV18	TRBJ1-1
TGCGCCAGCAGCTCGGGCGGTAGCGGGAGTCCTCCCGGCAATGAGCAGTTCTTC	CASSSGGSGSPPGNEQFF	TRBD2	TRBV5-1	TRBJ2-1
TGTGCCAGCAGTGAATCGACAGTCTTCACAGATACGCAGTATTTT	CASSESTVFTDTQYF	NA	TRBV25-1	TRBJ2-3
TGTGCCAGCAGTACCCGGGGGAACACTGAAGCTTTCTTT	CASSTRGNTEAFF	NA	TRBV6-1	TRBJ1-1
TGCAGCGTCCTTTTCCGGACAGGGGGCCGATACGAGCAGTACTTC	CSVLFRTGGRYEQYF	TRBD1	TRBV29-1	TRBJ2-7
TGTGCCGCCCTACGGGACAGGCCGTTCTTC	CAALRDRPFF	TRBD1	TRBV30	TRBJ2-7
TGTGCCAGCAGCTTAGCGCCCTATAAAGGGACAGGGGGCTACAATGAGCAGTTCTTC	CASSLAPYKGTGGYNEQFF	TRBD1	TRBV7-2	TRBJ2-1
TGTGCCAGCAGCTTATCTCCTAGCGGGAATGAGCAGTTCTTC	CASSLSPSGNEQFF	TRBD2	TRBV11-2	TRBJ2-1
TGTGCCAGCAGGGCGGGGAAATTCACAGATACGCAGTATTTT	CASRAGKFTDTQYF	NA	TRBV2	TRBJ2-3
TGTGCCAGCAGCTTACAGCAGGGGGCGGGTGGAAACACCATATATTTT	CASSLQQGAGGNTIYF	TRBD1	TRBV7-6	TRBJ1-3
TGCGCCAGCAGCCCTGGGGCAGCGGGAGGGCCCCACGAGCAGTACTTC	CASSPGAAGGPHEQYF	TRBD2	TRBV5-1	TRBJ2-7
TGTGCCAGCAGCCTAGATATCGGGGGGGTCGCTGAAGCTTTCTTT	CASSLDIGGVAEAFF	NA	TRBV7-9	TRBJ1-1
TGCGCCAGCAGCTTGGGAAGGGGGAAGGAGCAGTACTTC	CASSLGRGKEQYF	NA	TRBV5-1	TRBJ2-7
TGCAGCGTTGCTAAAGCGAACTATGGCTACACCTTC	CSVAKANYGYTF	NA	TRBV29-1	TRBJ1-2
TGTGCCAGCAGCCAGCAGGGGTTGGACACCTTC	CASSQQGLDTF	NA	TRBV5-6	TRBJ1-2
TGTGCCAGTAGTGACCGCGGAGGTGGAGATACGCAGTATTTT	CASSDRGGGDTQYF	NA	TRBV19	TRBJ2-3
TGCGCCAGCAGCTTGAGGCTAGCGGACAACACCGGGGAGCTGTTTTTT	CASSLRLADNTGELFF	TRBD2	TRBV5-1	TRBJ2-2
TGTGCCAGCAGCTTAGGCGCAGCAGGGGCTGGGAACACTGAAGCTTTCTTT	CASSLGAAGAGNTEAFF	NA	TRBV13	TRBJ1-1
TGTGCCAGCAGTTGGACTAGCGGGAGGTCCAATGAGCAGTTCTTC	CASSWTSGRSNEQFF	TRBD2	TRBV6-6	TRBJ2-1
TGTGCCATCACCGGGACGGAGGGTGAAAAACTGTTTTTT	CAITGTEGEKLFF	NA	TRBV2	TRBJ1-4
TGTGCCAGCAGCTCCTTTCATCAGCCCCAGCATTTT	CASSSFHQPQHF	NA	TRBV5-6	TRBJ1-5
TGTGCCAGCAGTTCAGAGGCTAGCGGGAGTTACCTCTCCTACGAGCAGTACTTC	CASSSEASGSYLSYEQYF	TRBD2	TRBV7-2	TRBJ2-7
TGTGCCAGCAGTTACTACAGGGGGGCCACAGCCGGGGAGCTGTTTTTT	CASSYYRGATAGELFF	TRBD1	TRBV6-5	TRBJ2-2
TGTGCCAGCAGCGTAGGTGTAGCGGGACCGTACAATGAGCAGTTCTTC	CASSVGVAGPYNEQFF	TRBD2	TRBV9	TRBJ2-1
TGTGCCAGCAGCTCCCTATCCTACGAGCAGTACTTC	CASSSLSYEQYF	NA	TRBV5-5	TRBJ2-7
TGTGCCAGCAGCTTAGCTCACACCATATATTTT	CASSLAHTIYF	NA	TRBV11-2	TRBJ1-3
TGTGCCAGCAGCTTGGTTAGCTACAATGAGCAGTTCTTC	CASSLVSYNEQFF	NA	TRBV5-6	TRBJ2-1
TGTGCCAGCAGCCTAGGACTAGCGGGAGGTCCAGATACGCAGTATTTT	CASSLGLAGGPDTQYF	TRBD2	TRBV9	TRBJ2-3
TGTGCCAGCAGCTCAATAGGACAGGACTACGAGCAGTACTTC	CASSSIGQDYEQYF	TRBD1	TRBV7-9	TRBJ2-7
TGTGCCAGTAGTATTTCAGGGGGCAATCAGCCCCAGCATTTT	CASSISGGNQPQHF	NA	TRBV19	TRBJ1-5
TGTGCCAGCAGTTTATACGCGGGAGAAGACACCGGGGAGCTGTTTTTT	CASSLYAGEDTGELFF	TRBD2	TRBV27	TRBJ2-2
TGTGCCAGCAAACCGGGCGGGAACCTTTACGAGCAGTACTTC	CASKPGGNLYEQYF	NA	TRBV28	TRBJ2-7
TGTGCCAGCAGCGAAAGGGACGGTAGGGGGGGGGAGCTGTTTTTT	CASSERDGRGGELFF	NA	TRBV6-1	TRBJ2-2
TGTGCCAGCACCGCTTTAGCGGGAGCAGGGGATACGCAGTATTTT	CASTALAGAGDTQYF	TRBD2	TRBV6-1	TRBJ2-3
TGCGCCAGCAGTGAGACCCCCGGGACTCCGATAACCTACAATGAGCAGTTCTTC	CASSETPGTPITYNEQFF	NA	TRBV10-1	TRBJ2-1
TGTGCCAGCAGCTTAGCCGGGACAGGGGCGTTCACCGGGGAGCTGTTTTTT	CASSLAGTGAFTGELFF	TRBD1	TRBV7-2	TRBJ2-2
TGCGCCAGCAGCGAACGTCTAGCGGGCGGGGGGGACAATGAGCAGTTCTTC	CASSERLAGGGDNEQFF	TRBD2	TRBV5-1	TRBJ2-1
TGCGCCAGCGCCCCCGGGACAGGCTCCTATGGCTACACCTTC	CASAPGTGSYGYTF	TRBD1	TRBV4-1	TRBJ1-2
TGCGCCAGCAGCACACCCACAGAAGATACTAACTATGGCTACACCTTC	CASSTPTEDTNYGYTF	NA	TRBV5-1	TRBJ1-2
TGTGCCAGCTCACCAGTCTCCTCCACAGATACGCAGTATTTT	CASSPVSSTDTQYF	NA	TRBV18	TRBJ2-3
TGTGCCAGCAGTGGTGGGCAGGGTTTCAATCAGCCCCAGCATTTT	CASSGGQGFNQPQHF	NA	TRBV2	TRBJ1-5
TGCGCCAGCAGGGGACTAGCGGGAGGGAATGAGCAGTTCTTC	CASRGLAGGNEQFF	TRBD2	TRBV10-2	TRBJ2-1
TGCGCCAGCAGCCAAGATAGGGGTACTGGGGCCAACGTCCTGACTTTC	CASSQDRGTGANVLTF	NA	TRBV4-1	TRBJ2-6
TGTGCCAGCAGCCCCGTCCTTACAGGGAATTCACCCCTCCACTTT	CASSPVLTGNSPLHF	NA	TRBV9	TRBJ1-6
TGTGCCAGCAGTGGGGCCACCGGGGAGCTGTTTTTT	CASSGATGELFF	NA	TRBV2	TRBJ2-2
TGTGCCAGCAGTCTACACAGGGGCCATCAGCCCCAGCATTTT	CASSLHRGHQPQHF	TRBD1	TRBV28	TRBJ1-5
TGTGCCAGCAGCCAAGACCTTCAGGATGGGAGCTCCTACGAGCAGTACTTC	CASSQDLQDGSSYEQYF	NA	TRBV14	TRBJ2-7
TGTGCCAGCAGCCAGACTAGCGGAGGAGGAGAGACCCAGTACTTC	CASSQTSGGGETQYF	TRBD2	TRBV4-2	TRBJ2-5
TGTGCCAGCAGCTTCCCTTATGCTGAAGCTTTCTTT	CASSFPYAEAFF	NA	TRBV11-2	TRBJ1-1
TGTGCCAGCAGTTTGGCAGGGCAGGATTATGGCTACACCTTC	CASSLAGQDYGYTF	NA	TRBV2	TRBJ1-2
TGCGCCAGTACGCCCGGGACAGGGCGGGAGACCCAGTACTTC	CASTPGTGRETQYF	TRBD1	TRBV5-1	TRBJ2-5
TGTGCCAGCAGTTGGGGCGGGAGTGTTTCCTACGAGCAGTACTTC	CASSWGGSVSYEQYF	TRBD2	TRBV28	TRBJ2-7
TGCAGCGTTGAGAAGGGGGCGAATGAGCAGTTCTTC	CSVEKGANEQFF	TRBD1	TRBV29-1	TRBJ2-1
TGTGCCAGCAGTCCCCAGGGTCTTGGTGAAAAACTGTTTTTT	CASSPQGLGEKLFF	NA	TRBV27	TRBJ1-4